This T cell receptor (beta chain) is from a study of OX40 agonist ivuxolimab in advanced cancers. For this clone: Other DNA sequences from this sample encode an identical CDR3 as well.

Losses at the gene ends were 2 bases for V and 1 base for J; bases not matched to a gene: 0. Germline V gene lookup returns CDR1 WNHNN and CDR2 SYGVQD (reference sequence). The CDR3 covers 15 residues. TCRdb keeps only in-frame clones here, not all; method: immunoSEQ multiplex PCR. The table lists 60,000 to 80,000 clones, about 79% of them singletons. This sequence joins TRBV10-1 and TRBJ2-3, with 10 bases fitting TRBD2. This clonotype was sampled from an adult with an advanced solid tumor such as melanoma, head and neck, liver or kidney cancer. Material: CD4+ or CD8+ T cells sorted from blood, obtained in a trial of the OX40 agonist ivuxolimab. For the CDR3, the DNA is TGCGCCAGCAGTGAGGGACTAGCGGGCACAGATACGCAGTATTTT. Protein sequence: CASSEGLAGTDTQYF.